This T cell receptor beta chain stems from a study of T cell changes during pregnancy in multiple sclerosis. TCRdb's copy holds only in-frame clones and misses some; the assay was immunoSEQ multiplex PCR. Of 35,000 or so clones detected, about nine tenths appear once; the ten largest clones hold approximately 2.6%. Germline CDR1 and CDR2: LNHDA and SQIVND (reference sequence). The CDR3 has 15 residues. The germline V and J ends were trimmed by 3 bases and 4 bases, with 10 bases remaining between them. This receptor was taken from a female donor in good health, enrolled as a control in a pregnancy study. The chain links TRBV19 to TRBJ2-6; D unresolved. The source material was CD4+ T cells from peripheral blood mononuclear cells, sampled in the third trimester of pregnancy. CDR3 sequence: CASSIIATGANVLTF. The CDR3 DNA reads as TGTGCCAGTAGTATTATAGCTACCGGGGCCAACGTCCTGACTTTC.